These 14 T cell receptor beta chains were all obtained from the same sample, sequenced in a study of blood T cell repertoires in COVID-19. The assay was immunoSEQ multiplex PCR, and TCRdb's table has in-frame clones only and misses some. The repertoire consists of some 140,000 clones, with around three quarters occurring once and the leading ten covering roughly 1.5%. Source material: peripheral blood. These receptors were taken from a man older than 75 with acute or convalescent COVID-19.

This clone was seen more than once but under ten times. The rearrangement uses TRBV3-1 (or the pseudogene TRBV3-2) and TRBJ1-6; no clear D gene. Trimming took off 7 bases at V and 7 bases at J, with 20 bases between the two ends. The CDR3 extends over 16 amino acids. CDR1 is LGHDT, CDR2 YNNKEL, per germline (reference sequence). CDR3 residues: CASKWSLSEGNSPLHF. The CDR3 DNA reads as TGTGCCAGCAAGTGGTCTCTAAGCGAGGGCAATTCACCCCTCCACTTT.

The chain is built from TRBV6-5 and TRBJ1-1, with 8 nucleotides matching TRBD1. This CDR3 has 14 amino acids. V was pared by 4 bases and J by 5 bases, with 6 bases of the junction left unmatched. Germline loops: CDR1 MNHEY, CDR2 SVGAGI. CDR3 sequence (DNA): TGTGCCAGCAGTTCCGCGGACAGGGAAACTGAAGCTTTCTTT. Translated: CASSSADRETEAFF.

DNA of the CDR3: TGTGCCAGCTCACCCCAAACAGGGTTCCAAGAGACCCAGTACTTC. Amino acid sequence: CASSPQTGFQETQYF. This chain connects TRBV18 to TRBJ2-5, with TRBD1 as a possible D gene (6 bases). V was trimmed by 3 bases and J by 1 base, leaving 12 bases between them. The germline CDR1 and CDR2 sequences are KGHSH and LQKENI. The CDR3 has 15 amino acids.

This sequence joins TRBV6-2 or TRBV6-3 and TRBJ2-7, with TRBD2 matching over 11 bases. The CDR3 contains 17 residues. The germline V gene encodes CDR1 MNHEY and CDR2 SVGEGT. Trimming at V came to 4 bases and at J to 1 base, leaving 9 bases not matched to a gene. The CDR3 loop is CASSSSQLAGGSYEQYF. In DNA, the CDR3 is TGTGCCAGCAGTTCGAGCCAGCTAGCGGGGGGTTCCTACGAGCAGTACTTC.

The genes are TRBV4-1 and TRBJ1-2; TRBD1 might be the D (6 bases). V was shortened by 3 bases and J by 5 bases, with 19 bases between the two germline ends. CDR3 length: 16 amino acids. The V gene's germline CDR1 is MGHRA and CDR2 YSYEKL. For the CDR3, the DNA is TGCGCCAGCAGCCACCCAGGCTTGGGAGGGGGGTATGGCTACACCTTC. Translation gives CASSHPGLGGGYGYTF.

This rearrangement joins TRBV5-1 to TRBJ2-7; a weak D match, TRBD2 (6 bases). CDR3 length: 15 residues. V gave up 1 base and J gave up 2 bases, with 13 bases separating them. Germline V gene lookup returns CDR1 SGHRS and CDR2 YFSETQ. The CDR3 loop is CASSLLWGVTYEQYF. In DNA form, the CDR3 reads TGCGCCAGCAGCTTGTTGTGGGGGGTGACCTACGAGCAGTACTTC.

This chain links TRBV9 with TRBJ1-2, with TRBD1 matching 8 bases. The trim removed 3 bases at V and 10 bases at J, leaving 8 bases unmatched. CDR1 is SGDLS, CDR2 YYNGEE, per germline. The CDR3 covers 13 residues. CDR3 in amino acids: CASSGTDRVFYTF. In DNA, the CDR3 is TGTGCCAGCAGCGGCACGGACAGGGTGTTCTACACCTTC. Together with reference TRBV9 and TRBJ1-2, the CDR3 gives the full variable domain: DSGVTQTPKHLITATGQRVTLRCSPRSGDLSVYWYQQSLDQGLQFLIQYYNGEERAKGNILERFSAQQFPDLHSELNLSSLELGDSALYFCASSGTDRVFYTFGSGTRLTVV.

This clone has more than one count but fewer than ten. The chain carries TRBV5-6 and TRBJ2-1, with TRBD2 identical over 10 bases. From germline, CDR1 is SGHDT and CDR2 YYEEEE. This CDR3 spans 16 amino acids. V gave up 2 bases and J gave up 9 bases; unmatched junction bases: 11. The CDR3: CASSFSLAGSVGEQFF. CDR3 in DNA: TGTGCCAGCAGCTTCTCACTAGCGGGGTCTGTCGGTGAGCAGTTCTTC. The whole variable domain, filled in from reference TRBV5-6 and TRBJ2-1, reads DAGVTQSPTHLIKTRGQQVTLRCSPKSGHDTVSWYQQALGQGPQFIFQYYEEEERQRGNFPDRFSGHQFPNYSSELNVNALLLGDSALYLCASSFSLAGSVGEQFFGPGTRLTVL.

This chain links TRBV7-8 with TRBJ2-1; 10 nucleotides match TRBD1. V shed 5 bases, J shed 3 bases, and the junction held 7 bases outside the gene matches. This CDR3 contains 16 residues. Germline CDR1 reads SGHVS; CDR2 reads FQNEAQ. The CDR3 DNA reads as TGTGCCAGCAGCCCGCGCGGGACAGGGGTCTACAATGAGCAGTTCTTC. It specifies CASSPRGTGVYNEQFF.

V usage is TRBV18 and J usage is TRBJ1-1; TRBD1 is a possible D gene (5 bases). In germline, CDR1 is KGHSH, CDR2 LQKENI. Deletions cut 5 bases from V and 3 bases from J, with 16 bases between. The CDR3 runs 15 residues. CDR3 region: CASSTNGRGDTEAFF. CDR3 in DNA: TGTGCCAGCTCAACCAACGGGCGGGGGGACACTGAAGCTTTCTTT.

The rearrangement uses TRBV6-5 and TRBJ2-6; possible D gene TRBD2, 5 bases. Deletions cut 8 bases from V and 2 bases from J, with 13 bases between. CDR1 and CDR2 (germline): MNHEY, SVGAGI. The CDR3 has 15 residues. The CDR3 coding sequence is TGTGCCAGCGGGAGCCCAAGCCCTGGGGCCAACGTCCTGACTTTC. Residues: CASGSPSPGANVLTF.

This clone occurred a few times. The chain recombines TRBV5-5 with TRBJ2-7, with 7 bases fitting TRBD1. The CDR3 spans 15 residues. Germline V CDR1 and CDR2: SGHKS, YYEKEE (reference sequence). J gave up 2 bases and V 0 bases, and 5 bases lay outside the gene matches. The CDR3 spells CASSLDRGKAYEQYF. In nucleotides, the CDR3 is TGTGCCAGCAGCTTGGACAGGGGTAAGGCCTACGAGCAGTACTTC.

The rearrangement links TRBV10-3 to TRBJ2-7, with TRBD1 matching over 8 bases. The CDR3 sequence is 15 residues long. Germline CDR1 is ENHRY and CDR2 is SYGVKD. Trimming removed 3 bases from V and 5 bases from J; junction bases left unmatched: 9. This CDR3 is CAISDKGQGFNEQYF. CDR3 nucleotides: TGTGCCATCAGTGATAAAGGACAGGGCTTCAACGAGCAGTACTTC.

The chain links TRBV19 to TRBJ1-2; 7 bases match TRBD1. The CDR3 loop spans 15 amino acids. V lost 5 bases to trimming and J lost 2 bases; unmatched junction nucleotides: 8. Germline CDR1 reads LNHDA; CDR2 reads SQIVND (reference sequence). The CDR3 DNA is TGTGCCAGTAGTCTTCAACGGACAGGAAACTATGGCTACACCTTC. This gives the protein CASSLQRTGNYGYTF.